This passage covers 17 T cell receptor beta chains from one sample sequenced in a study of T-cell reconstitution after alpha-beta-depleted transplantation in children. Preparation of the TCRbeta library used unique molecular identifiers. TCRdb fed the PCR reads into MiXCR, producing one record per CDR3 protein. Counted here are 600,000 to 700,000 distinct CDR3 sequences, 16% occurring once; the ten biggest clones make up around 0.96%. The sample consisted of PBMCs from the stem cell graft donor, taken from the stem cell graft. The receptors come from a human donor who donated a stem cell graft to a child with acute myeloid leukemia.

J is TRBJ1-5 and V is TRBV7-2, with D uncertain. Germline CDR1 and CDR2: SGHTA and FQGNSA. This CDR3 comprises 14 residues. V was pared by 2 bases and J by 9 bases, with 14 bases between. In DNA form, the CDR3 reads TGTGCCAGCAGCTTAATTAGATGCCCATCGCCCCAGCATTTT. It translates to CASSLIRCPSPQHF. Supplemented by reference TRBV7-2 and TRBJ1-5, the full variable domain reads GAGVSQSPSNKVTEKGKDVELRCDPISGHTALYWYRQSLGQGLEFLIYFQGNSAPDKSGLPSDRFSAERTGGSVSTLTIQRTQQEDSAVYLCASSLIRCPSPQHFGDGTRLSIL.

The rearrangement links TRBV7-9 to TRBJ2-1; D might be TRBD2 (6 bases). Trimming took off 4 bases at V and 4 bases at J, with 11 bases between the two ends. Germline loops: CDR1 SEHNR, CDR2 FQNEAQ (reference sequence). CDR3 size: 14 residues. This CDR3 is CASSSGRGYNEQFF. The CDR3 DNA reads as TGTGCCAGCAGCTCAGGTCGGGGGTACAATGAGCAGTTCTTC.

V usage is TRBV7-2 and J usage is TRBJ1-1, with TRBD1 as a possible D gene (5 bases). Trimming left V 3 bases short and J 5 bases short, with 13 bases between. The CDR3 length is 14 residues. CDR1 and CDR2 (germline): SGHTA, FQGNSA. The CDR3 sequence: CASSFKGGVTEAFF. In DNA form, the CDR3 reads TGTGCCAGCAGCTTCAAGGGAGGGGTAACTGAAGCTTTCTTT. Based on the CDR3 plus reference TRBV7-2 and TRBJ1-1, the full variable domain is GAGVSQSPSNKVTEKGKDVELRCDPISGHTALYWYRQSLGQGLEFLIYFQGNSAPDKSGLPSDRFSAERTGGSVSTLTIQRTQQEDSAVYLCASSFKGGVTEAFFGQGTRLTVV.

This clonotype was seen ten or more times. The gene calls are TRBV20-1 and TRBJ1-1; D remains ambiguous. The V gene's germline CDR1 is DFQATT and CDR2 SNEGSKA (reference sequence). The germline V and J ends were trimmed by 0 bases and 0 bases, with 11 bases remaining between them. The CDR3 is made up of 15 amino acids. CDR3: CSARDSLPLNTEAFF. CDR3 in DNA: TGCAGTGCTAGAGATAGTCTCCCTTTGAACACTGAAGCTTTCTTT.

This clonotype was recorded at least ten times. This chain joins TRBV20-1 and TRBJ2-5; the D is unclear. Germline V gene data show CDR1 as DFQATT and CDR2 as SNEGSKA (reference sequence). The CDR3 is 14 residues long. V was clipped by 5 bases and J by 4 bases, with 17 bases between them. The CDR3 spells CSAELSLGGETQYF. DNA of the CDR3: TGCAGTGCTGAGCTCAGCCTCGGTGGAGAGACCCAGTACTTC.

This clonotype was recorded many times. The genes are TRBV10-3 and TRBJ2-7; 10 nucleotides line up with TRBD1. V gave up 6 bases and J gave up 5 bases; unmatched junction bases: 7. This CDR3 comprises 14 residues. Germline V gene lookup returns CDR1 ENHRY and CDR2 SYGVKD. CDR3 region: CAISSTGGMDEQYV. CDR3 sequence (DNA): TGTGCCATCAGCTCGACAGGGGGCATGGACGAGCAGTACGTC.

This clonotype has at least ten counts. The genes are TRBV20-1 and TRBJ2-5, with a tentative D call TRBD2 (5 bases). This CDR3 region has 14 residues. Germline V CDR1 and CDR2: DFQATT, SNEGSKA (reference sequence). Trimming stripped 0 bases from V and 1 base from J, with 9 bases between. CDR3: CSARDLSGQETQYF. CDR3 bases: TGCAGTGCTAGAGATCTGAGCGGCCAAGAGACCCAGTACTTC.

As to this clonotype: This could be a read error, since a much larger clone is one nucleotide away. Because the CDR3 is missing its conserved closing phenylalanine or tryptophan, this is likely a read error. The chain links TRBV20-1 to TRBJ2-1; 7 nucleotides line up with TRBD2. Germline assignment: CDR1 DFQATT and CDR2 SNEGSKA (reference sequence). The length of the CDR3 is 14 residues. Germline trimming cut 5 bases from V and 6 bases from J; bases unmatched to any gene: 10. CDR3 DNA sequence: TGCAGTGCTCTACGGGGGGTCTTTTTCAATGAGCAGTTCTTA. Amino acids: CSALRGVFFNEQFL.

The V gene is TRBV7-8, the J gene TRBJ2-7; a possible D gene is TRBD2 (6 bases). CDR1 is SGHVS and CDR2 is FQNEAQ in the germline V gene. The germline V and J ends were trimmed by 5 bases and 3 bases, with 17 bases remaining between them. The CDR3 has 15 residues. In nucleotides, the CDR3 is TGTGCCAGCAGCGTATCGGCGACGGGGGTCTACGAGCAGTACGTC. Translated, it gives CASSVSATGVYEQYV.

This clonotype was picked up a small number of times. The chain joins TRBV7-9 to TRBJ2-3, with TRBD1 matching over 10 bases. This CDR3 spans 15 amino acids. Trimming at V came to 5 bases and at J to 5 bases, leaving 7 bases not matched to a gene. CDR1 is SEHNR and CDR2 is FQNEAQ in the germline V gene (reference sequence). For the CDR3, the DNA is TGTGCCAGCAGCGACAGGACAGGGGGTGAAGATACGCAGTATTTT. This encodes CASSDRTGGEDTQYF.

This clonotype was found many times. The CDR3 region has the DNA TGCAGTGCTAGAGACCGCTATGGCTACACCTTC. Protein: CSARDRYGYTF. V is TRBV20-1 and J is TRBJ1-2; D is unresolved. The CDR3 sequence is 11 residues long. Germline V gene sequence: CDR1 DFQATT, CDR2 SNEGSKA (reference sequence). Trimming removed 0 bases from V and 4 bases from J, with 3 bases in between.

V gene TRBV27 combines with J gene TRBJ1-1, with D possibly TRBD1 on 6 matching bases. The CDR3 loop spans 15 amino acids. Trimming cost V 7 bases and J 0 bases, with 15 bases left between them. Germline lookup yields CDR1 MNHEY and CDR2 SMNVEV (reference sequence). In nucleotides, the CDR3 is TGTGCCAGCACTTTGACAGGCGGATTGAACACTGAAGCTTTCTTT. As protein: CASTLTGGLNTEAFF.

The table lists this clonotype with many counts. The J gene is TRBJ2-1, the V gene TRBV27, with 8 bases aligning to TRBD1. With V trimmed by 6 bases and J by 0 bases, 4 bases remained unmatched. The CDR3 has 15 amino acids. Germline V gene data show CDR1 as MNHEY and CDR2 as SMNVEV (reference sequence). This chain's CDR3 is CASRIGQGSYNEQFF. The CDR3 region has the DNA TGTGCCAGCAGGATTGGACAGGGCTCCTACAATGAGCAGTTCTTC.

The gene calls are TRBV5-5 and TRBJ2-2; D gene uncertain. Trimming took off 1 base at V and 2 bases at J, with 9 bases between the two ends. Germline values: CDR1 SGHKS, CDR2 YYEKEE (reference sequence). There are 15 residues in the CDR3. CDR3 DNA sequence: TGTGCCAGCAGCTTGATCAAACCTAACACCGGGGAGCTGTTTTTT. It translates to CASSLIKPNTGELFF. The whole variable domain, filled in from reference TRBV5-5 and TRBJ2-2, reads DAGVTQSPTHLIKTRGQQVTLRCSPISGHKSVSWYQQVLGQGPQFIFQYYEKEERGRGNFPDRFSARQFPNYSSELNVNALLLGDSALYLCASSLIKPNTGELFFGEGSRLTVL.

The rearrangement uses TRBV29-1 and TRBJ1-1, with a possible D match to TRBD1 (6 bases). In germline, CDR1 is SQVTM, CDR2 ANQGSEA. Trimming left V 4 bases short and J 7 bases short, with 13 bases between. The CDR3 loop spans 12 amino acids. The CDR3 coding sequence is TGCAGCGTTGGGCGGGGGCGGGTTGAAGCTTTCTTT. This gives the protein CSVGRGRVEAFF.

This clonotype showed up many times. The V and J genes are TRBV20-1 and TRBJ1-6, with TRBD1 identical over 8 bases. Germline V gene data show CDR1 as DFQATT and CDR2 as SNEGSKA (reference sequence). The V gene end was trimmed by 6 bases and the J gene end by 0 bases; junction bases not matched to a gene: 10. CDR3 length: 17 amino acids. CDR3 in amino acids: CSAPDRVLFSYNSPLHF. CDR3 sequence (DNA): TGCAGTGCACCGGACAGGGTCCTCTTCTCCTATAATTCACCCCTCCACTTT.

This clonotype appeared a few times. V usage is TRBV6-5 and J usage is TRBJ2-2; 7 positions match TRBD2. There are 14 residues in the CDR3. The germline CDR1 and CDR2 sequences are MNHEY and SVGAGI. With 4 bases clipped from V and 4 bases from J, the junction kept 3 bases outside the gene matches. Here the CDR3 reads CASSWRGSTGELFF. The CDR3 DNA reads TGTGCCAGCAGTTGGCGGGGGAGCACCGGGGAGCTGTTTTTT.